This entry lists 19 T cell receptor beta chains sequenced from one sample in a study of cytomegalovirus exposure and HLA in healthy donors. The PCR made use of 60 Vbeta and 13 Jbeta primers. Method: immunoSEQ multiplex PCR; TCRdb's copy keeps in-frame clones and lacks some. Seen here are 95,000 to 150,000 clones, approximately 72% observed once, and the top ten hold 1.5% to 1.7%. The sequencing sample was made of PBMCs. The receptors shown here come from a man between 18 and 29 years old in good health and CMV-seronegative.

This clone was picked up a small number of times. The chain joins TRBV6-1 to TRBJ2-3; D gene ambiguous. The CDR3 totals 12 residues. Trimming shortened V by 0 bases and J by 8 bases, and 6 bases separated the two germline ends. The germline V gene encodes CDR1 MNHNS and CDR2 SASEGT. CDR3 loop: CASSEAPGTQYF. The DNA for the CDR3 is TGTGCCAGCAGTGAAGCGCCGGGTACGCAGTATTTT.

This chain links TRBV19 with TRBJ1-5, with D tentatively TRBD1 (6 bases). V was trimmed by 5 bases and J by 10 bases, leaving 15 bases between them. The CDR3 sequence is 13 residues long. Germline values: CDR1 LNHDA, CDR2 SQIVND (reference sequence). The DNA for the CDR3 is TGTGCCAGTAGTGTGTCAGGGGTTCGCCCCCAGCATTTT. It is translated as CASSVSGVRPQHF.

CDR3 DNA: TGTGCCAGCAGTTTATTACAGGGGATGGAGGAAAAACTGTTTTTT. Amino acids: CASSLLQGMEEKLFF. The chain employs TRBV27 and TRBJ1-4; TRBD1 matches 7 bases. CDR3 length: 15 residues. Trimming took 1 base from V and 8 from J; bases not matched to a gene: 7. Germline V gene sequence: CDR1 MNHEY, CDR2 SMNVEV (reference sequence). The full variable domain, rest sourced from reference TRBV27 and TRBJ1-4, is EAQVTQNPRYLITVTGKKLTVTCSQNMNHEYMSWYRQDPGLGLRQIYYSMNVEVTDKGDVPEGYKVSRKEKRNFPLILESPSPNQTSLYFCASSLLQGMEEKLFFGSGTQLSVL.

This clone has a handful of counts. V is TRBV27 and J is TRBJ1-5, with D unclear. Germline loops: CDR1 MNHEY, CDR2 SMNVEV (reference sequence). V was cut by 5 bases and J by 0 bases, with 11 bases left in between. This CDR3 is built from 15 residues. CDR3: CASSPRSNSNQPQHF. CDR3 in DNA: TGTGCCAGCAGTCCGCGGAGCAATAGCAATCAGCCCCAGCATTTT.

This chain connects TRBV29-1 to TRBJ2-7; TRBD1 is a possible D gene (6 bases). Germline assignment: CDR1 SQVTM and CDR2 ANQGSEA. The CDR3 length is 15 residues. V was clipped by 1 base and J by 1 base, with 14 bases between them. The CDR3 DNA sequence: TGCAGCGTTGAAGGTCCGGAGGACAGATCCTACGAGCAGTACTTC. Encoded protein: CSVEGPEDRSYEQYF.

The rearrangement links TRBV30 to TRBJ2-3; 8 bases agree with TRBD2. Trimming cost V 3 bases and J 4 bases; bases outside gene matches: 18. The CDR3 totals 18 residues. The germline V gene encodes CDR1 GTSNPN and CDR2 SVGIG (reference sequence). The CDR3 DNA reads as TGTGCCTGGAGCTACGTGGCGGGGGGATCCCTTGAGCCAGATACGCAGTATTTT. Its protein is CAWSYVAGGSLEPDTQYF.

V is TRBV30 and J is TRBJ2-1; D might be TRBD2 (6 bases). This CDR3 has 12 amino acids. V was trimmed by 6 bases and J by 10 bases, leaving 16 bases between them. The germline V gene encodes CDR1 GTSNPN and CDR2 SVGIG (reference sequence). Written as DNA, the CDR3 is TGTGCCTGCGGGACTGCCGCCCGCGAGCAGTTCTTC. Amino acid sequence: CACGTAAREQFF.

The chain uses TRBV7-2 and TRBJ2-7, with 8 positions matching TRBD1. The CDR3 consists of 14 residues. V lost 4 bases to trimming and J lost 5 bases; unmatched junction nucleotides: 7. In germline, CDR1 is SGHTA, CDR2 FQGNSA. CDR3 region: CASSSRQGSHEQYF. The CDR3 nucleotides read TGTGCCAGCAGCTCTCGACAGGGGTCCCACGAGCAGTACTTC.

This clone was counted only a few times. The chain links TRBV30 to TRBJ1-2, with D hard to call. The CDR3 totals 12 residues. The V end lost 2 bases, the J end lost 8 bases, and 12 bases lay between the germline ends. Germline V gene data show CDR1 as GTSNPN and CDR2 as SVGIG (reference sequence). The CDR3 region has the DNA TGTGCCTGGAGTATTTGGTCCGAGGGCTACACCTTC. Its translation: CAWSIWSEGYTF. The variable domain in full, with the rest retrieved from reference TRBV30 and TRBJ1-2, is SQTIHQWPATLVQPVGSPLSLECTVEGTSNPNLYWYRQAAGRGLQLLFYSVGIGQISSEVPQNLSASRPQDRQFILSSKKLLLSDSGFYLCAWSIWSEGYTFGSGTRLTVV.

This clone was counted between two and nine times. The CDR3 loop is CASKGQGSYEQYF. The CDR3 coding sequence is TGTGCCAGTAAGGGACAGGGTTCCTACGAGCAGTACTTC. The V call is TRBV19, the J call TRBJ2-7; 9 bases align to TRBD1. Germline assignment: CDR1 LNHDA and CDR2 SQIVND (reference sequence). The CDR3 sequence is 13 residues long. V dropped 7 bases and J dropped 1; count of bases not matched to a gene: 2. The full variable domain, rest sourced from reference TRBV19 and TRBJ2-7, is DGGITQSPKYLFRKEGQNVTLSCEQNLNHDAMYWYRQDPGQGLRLIYYSQIVNDFQKGDIAEGYSVSREKKESFPLTVTSAQKNPTAFYLCASKGQGSYEQYFGPGTRLTVT.

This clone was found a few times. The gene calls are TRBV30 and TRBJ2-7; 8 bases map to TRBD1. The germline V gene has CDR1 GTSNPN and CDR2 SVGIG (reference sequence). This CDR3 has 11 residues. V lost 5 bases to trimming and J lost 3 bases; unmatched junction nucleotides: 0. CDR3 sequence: CAWDRGYEQYF. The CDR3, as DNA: TGTGCCTGGGACAGGGGCTACGAGCAGTACTTC.

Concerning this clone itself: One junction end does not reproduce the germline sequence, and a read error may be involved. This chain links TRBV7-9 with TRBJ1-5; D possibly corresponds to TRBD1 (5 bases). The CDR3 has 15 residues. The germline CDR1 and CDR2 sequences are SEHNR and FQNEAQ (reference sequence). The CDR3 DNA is TGTACCAGCAGCCCCGCAGGGTTTAGCAATCAGCCCCAGCATTTT. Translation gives CTSSPAGFSNQPQHF.

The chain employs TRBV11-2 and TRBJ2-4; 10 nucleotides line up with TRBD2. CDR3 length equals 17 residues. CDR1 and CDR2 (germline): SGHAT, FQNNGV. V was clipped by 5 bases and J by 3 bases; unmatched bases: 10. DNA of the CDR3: TGTGCCAGCAGCCCAGTAGCGGGAGGCATAGTCAAAAACATTCAGTACTTC. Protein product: CASSPVAGGIVKNIQYF. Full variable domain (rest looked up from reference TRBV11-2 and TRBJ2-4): EAGVAQSPRYKIIEKRQSVAFWCNPISGHATLYWYQQILGQGPKLLIQFQNNGVVDDSQLPKDRFSAERLKGVDSTLKIQPAKLEDSAVYLCASSPVAGGIVKNIQYFGAGTRLSVL.

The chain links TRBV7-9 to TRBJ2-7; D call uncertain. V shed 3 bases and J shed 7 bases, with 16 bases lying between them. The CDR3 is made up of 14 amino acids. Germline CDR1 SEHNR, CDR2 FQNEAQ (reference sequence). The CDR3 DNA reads TGTGCCAGCAGCTTGTCGCGCCAGGTCTTGGAGCAGTACTTC. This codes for CASSLSRQVLEQYF. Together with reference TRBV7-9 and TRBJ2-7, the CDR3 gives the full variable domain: DTGVSQNPRHKITKRGQNVTFRCDPISEHNRLYWYRQTLGQGPEFLTYFQNEAQLEKSRLLSDRFSAERPKGSFSTLEIQRTEQGDSAMYLCASSLSRQVLEQYFGPGTRLTVT.

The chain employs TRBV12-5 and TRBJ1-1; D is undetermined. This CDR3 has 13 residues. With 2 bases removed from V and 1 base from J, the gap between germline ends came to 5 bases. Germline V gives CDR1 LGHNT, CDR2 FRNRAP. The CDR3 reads CASGLTENTEAFF. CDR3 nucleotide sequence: TGTGCTAGTGGTTTGACAGAGAACACTGAAGCTTTCTTT.

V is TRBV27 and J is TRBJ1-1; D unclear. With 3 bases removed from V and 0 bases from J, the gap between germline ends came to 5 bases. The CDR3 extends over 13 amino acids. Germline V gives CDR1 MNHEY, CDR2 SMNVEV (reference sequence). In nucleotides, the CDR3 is TGTGCCAGCAGTTTTCTCGTGAACACTGAAGCTTTCTTT. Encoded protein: CASSFLVNTEAFF.

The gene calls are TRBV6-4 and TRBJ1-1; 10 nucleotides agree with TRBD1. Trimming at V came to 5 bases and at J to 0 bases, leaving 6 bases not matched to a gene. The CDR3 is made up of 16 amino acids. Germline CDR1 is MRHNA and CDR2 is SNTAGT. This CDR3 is CASSTEGQGLNTEAFF. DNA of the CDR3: TGTGCCAGCAGTACCGAGGGACAGGGGCTGAACACTGAAGCTTTCTTT.

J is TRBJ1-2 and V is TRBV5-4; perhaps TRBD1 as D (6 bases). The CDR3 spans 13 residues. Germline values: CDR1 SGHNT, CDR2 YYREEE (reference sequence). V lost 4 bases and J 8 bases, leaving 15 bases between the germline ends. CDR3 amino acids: CASSVQGPGGYTF. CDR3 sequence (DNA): TGTGCCAGCAGCGTACAGGGCCCCGGAGGCTACACCTTC.

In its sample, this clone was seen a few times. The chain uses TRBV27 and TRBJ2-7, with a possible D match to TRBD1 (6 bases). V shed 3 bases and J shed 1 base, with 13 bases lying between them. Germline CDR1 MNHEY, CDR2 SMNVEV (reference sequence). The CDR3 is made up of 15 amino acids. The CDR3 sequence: CASSFQGPPSYEQYF. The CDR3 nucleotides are TGTGCCAGCAGTTTCCAGGGGCCCCCGTCCTACGAGCAGTACTTC.